Each of the 7 T cell receptor beta chains below was sequenced from the same sample in a study of T cells in tumors after PD-1 blockade. The data were produced by immunoSEQ multiplex PCR, yet TCRdb's version contains in-frame clones alone and is incomplete. The repertoire holds more than 50,000 clones, with approximately 79% as singletons. Sequencing used PBMCs, obtained after anti-PD-1 treatment. The source of these receptors is a human donor with basal cell carcinoma.

The J gene is TRBJ2-6, the V gene TRBV4-2; the D gene is possibly TRBD1 (6 bases). The ends were cut back, 4 bases at V and 0 bases at J, with 25 bases in the middle. Germline V gives CDR1 LGHNA, CDR2 YNFKEQ. The CDR3 is 21 amino acids. The CDR3 bases are TGTGCCAGCAGCCGAACTGGACGGGACACCTATAGGCCCTCTGGGGCCAACGTCCTGACTTTC. Residues: CASSRTGRDTYRPSGANVLTF.

V and J are TRBV19 and TRBJ2-5; D is uncertain. Per germline, CDR1 LNHDA and CDR2 SQIVND (reference sequence). V gave up 1 base and J gave up 2 bases, with 11 bases separating them. The CDR3 runs to 15 residues. The CDR3 spells CASSIGGREQETQYF. DNA of the CDR3: TGTGCCAGTAGTATAGGTGGTAGGGAACAAGAGACCCAGTACTTC.

This clone occurred once. The chain couples TRBV30 to TRBJ2-3; 8 bases fit TRBD2. Germline trimming cut 8 bases from V and 1 base from J; bases unmatched to any gene: 8. This CDR3 has 14 amino acids. Germline V gene lookup returns CDR1 GTSNPN and CDR2 SVGIG (reference sequence). The chain's CDR3 is CARAGGARTDTQYF. For the CDR3, the DNA is TGTGCCCGCGCCGGGGGGGCCCGCACAGATACGCAGTATTTT.

This rearrangement joins TRBV10-1 to TRBJ2-6; D unclear. V lost 0 bases to trimming and J lost 0 bases, with 6 bases between them. The length of the CDR3 is 16 residues. The V gene's germline CDR1 is WNHNN and CDR2 SYGVQD (reference sequence). The CDR3 DNA sequence: TGCGCCAGCAGTGAGTCCGTCAGCTCTGGGGCCAACGTCCTGACTTTC. Protein: CASSESVSSGANVLTF.

CDR3 nucleotides: TGTGCTAGTGGCAGTGGGGCGGGGGAGGAGACCCAGTACTTC. Amino acid sequence: CASGSGAGEETQYF. The rearrangement links TRBV12-5 to TRBJ2-5, with 7 nucleotides matching TRBD2. Trimming took 6 bases from V and 5 from J; bases not matched to a gene: 9. This CDR3 has 14 amino acids. The germline CDR1 and CDR2 sequences are LGHNT and FRNRAP.

The chain carries TRBV5-6 and TRBJ1-5, with a possible D match to TRBD1 (6 bases). The germline gives CDR1 SGHDT, CDR2 YYEEEE. The CDR3 spans 14 residues. Trimming pared 0 bases from V and 7 bases from J, leaving 11 bases between. As DNA, the CDR3 is TGTGCCAGCAGCTTGGTGTCAGGGGAACAGCCCCAGCATTTT. This translates into CASSLVSGEQPQHF.

This clone was picked up a small number of times. CDR3: CSASSVMGSNQPQHF. As DNA, the CDR3 is TGCAGTGCTAGTAGTGTAATGGGTAGCAATCAGCCCCAGCATTTT. V and J are TRBV20-1 and TRBJ1-5; D not resolved. Germline CDR1 is DFQATT and CDR2 is SNEGSKA (reference sequence). This CDR3 is 15 amino acids long. The ends were cut back, 3 bases at V and 0 bases at J, with 12 bases in the middle.